This T cell receptor (beta chain) was captured in a study of blood T cell repertoires in COVID-19. Germline CDR1 and CDR2: SGHTA and FQGTGA. V was trimmed by 2 bases and J by 2 bases, leaving 8 bases between them. CDR3 length equals 14 residues. In the original processing: Estimation of nucleated cell counts was performed using reference gene primer amplification. Assay: immunoSEQ multiplex PCR; the TCRdb copy retains only in-frame clones and omits some. V, J and clone size reflect that table, while D and trimming were determined from the DNA. The data show 110,000 or so clones, roughly 84% seen once.

This clonotype originated in a woman aged 70-85 years who had recovered from COVID-19. This chain links TRBV7-3 with TRBJ2-3; D possibly corresponds to TRBD2 (5 bases). The sample was peripheral blood. The CDR3 DNA reads TGTGCCAGCAGCTTAGGAGGACTCACAGATACGCAGTATTTT. As protein: CASSLGGLTDTQYF. The variable domain in full, completed from reference TRBV7-3 and TRBJ2-3, reads GAGVSQTPSNKVTEKGKYVELRCDPISGHTALYWYRQSLGQGPEFLIYFQGTGAADDSGLPNDRFFAVRPEGSVSTLKIQRTERGDSAVYLCASSLGGLTDTQYFGPGTRLTVL.